This paragraph covers one TCR beta chain sequence. The sample is drawn from a study of technical replicates of blood from several donors. Using immunoSEQ multiplex PCR, the repertoire was profiled, and TCRdb retains in-frame clones only, with some absent. The profile shows tens of thousands of clones, approximately 96% of them singletons. This CDR3 has 17 amino acids. CDR1 is SGHNT, CDR2 YENEEA, per germline. Deletions cut 2 bases from V and 0 bases from J, with 14 bases between. Specimen: T cells isolated from PBMCs. The chain employs TRBV11-3 and TRBJ2-1; D might be TRBD2 (6 bases). The receptor comes from a human donor in good health. As DNA, the CDR3 is TGTGCCAGCAGCTTAATTCGGGGGTTAAGCTCCTACAATGAGCAGTTCTTC. Translation gives CASSLIRGLSSYNEQFF.